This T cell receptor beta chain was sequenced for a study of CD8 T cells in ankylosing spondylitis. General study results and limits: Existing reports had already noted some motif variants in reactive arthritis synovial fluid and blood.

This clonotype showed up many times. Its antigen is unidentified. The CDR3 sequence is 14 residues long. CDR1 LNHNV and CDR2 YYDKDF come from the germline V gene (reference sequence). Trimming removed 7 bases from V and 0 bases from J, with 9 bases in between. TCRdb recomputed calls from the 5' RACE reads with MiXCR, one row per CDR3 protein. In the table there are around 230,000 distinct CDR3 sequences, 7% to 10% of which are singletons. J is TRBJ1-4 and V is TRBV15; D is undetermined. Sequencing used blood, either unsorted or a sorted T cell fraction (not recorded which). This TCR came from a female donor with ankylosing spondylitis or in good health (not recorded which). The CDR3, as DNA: TGTGCCACCACCTCCGGGGCAACTAATGAAAAACTGTTTTTT. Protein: CATTSGATNEKLFF.